This T cell receptor beta chain was recovered during a study of blood T cell repertoires in COVID-19. The length of the CDR3 is 16 residues. V lost 2 bases and J 0 bases, leaving 9 bases between the germline ends. Germline V gives CDR1 SGHRS, CDR2 YFSETQ. The protocol was immunoSEQ multiplex PCR, while the TCRdb copy is restricted to in-frame clones and leaves out a portion. The sample shows 250,000 to 300,000 clones, about nine tenths of them seen only once. This clone was seen only a few times. The chain combines TRBV5-1 with TRBJ2-6, with D perhaps matching TRBD1 (5 bases). This clonotype was sampled from a woman between 35 and 50 years old with acute or convalescent COVID-19. Sequencing input: peripheral blood. DNA for the CDR3: TGCGCCAGCAGCTTAGGACAATTCTCTGGGGCCAACGTCCTGACTTTC. Translation gives CASSLGQFSGANVLTF.